The 16 T cell receptor beta chains below all came from one sample that was sequenced in a study of T cell responses to AZD1222 COVID-19 vaccine. This table comes from immunoSEQ multiplex PCR, and its TCRdb copy is limited to in-frame clones, with some not included. The repertoire holds around 100,000 clones, approximately 90% seen once, with around 15% in the top ten. Sample: peripheral blood, taken on day 0 of AZD1222 vaccination. These receptor sequences come from an adult in good health.

J is TRBJ2-3 and V is TRBV11-2; D uncertain. CDR3 length: 13 residues. The germline V gene has CDR1 SGHAT and CDR2 FQNNGV. Trimming shortened V by 3 bases and J by 2 bases, and 6 bases separated the two germline ends. In DNA, the CDR3 is TGTGCCAGCAGCTTCCTAGACACAGATACGCAGTATTTT. Its protein is CASSFLDTDTQYF.

The chain links TRBV28 to TRBJ1-5; D call uncertain. This CDR3 has 15 amino acids. The germline V gene encodes CDR1 MDHEN and CDR2 SYDVKM. V was pared by 2 bases and J by 1 base, with 9 bases between. CDR3 nucleotides: TGTGCCAGCAGTTTAGTTCAGACAAGCAATCAGCCCCAGCATTTT. Encoded protein: CASSLVQTSNQPQHF.

The rearrangement uses TRBV18 and TRBJ2-7; D is possibly TRBD2 (7 bases). CDR3 length: 17 residues. V shed 2 bases and J shed 0 bases, with 17 bases lying between them. Germline V gene sequence: CDR1 KGHSH, CDR2 LQKENI. CDR3 in amino acids: CASSPVAGAGSSYEQYF. The CDR3 DNA follows: TGTGCCAGCTCACCAGTGGCGGGGGCAGGGAGCTCCTACGAGCAGTACTTC.

V usage is TRBV18 and J usage is TRBJ2-2; TRBD1 is a possible D gene (5 bases). The CDR3 totals 15 residues. Trimming took off 1 base at V and 0 bases at J, with 6 bases between the two ends. Looked up from germline, CDR1 is KGHSH and CDR2 is LQKENI. This CDR3 reads CASSPQGSNTGELFF. The CDR3 DNA is TGTGCCAGCTCACCACAGGGGTCGAACACCGGGGAGCTGTTTTTT.

This chain joins TRBV6-5 and TRBJ2-7; maybe TRBD1 (6 bases). This CDR3 contains 15 residues. Germline CDR1 and CDR2: MNHEY and SVGAGI. Trimming stripped 0 bases from V and 2 bases from J, with 11 bases between. CDR3 DNA sequence: TGTGCCAGCAGTTACTCCGACAGGAGCGCCTACGAGCAGTACTTC. Amino acids: CASSYSDRSAYEQYF.

The chain combines TRBV6-5 with TRBJ1-1; D gene ambiguous. CDR1 MNHEY and CDR2 SVGAGI come from the germline V gene. CDR3 size: 13 residues. Trimming left V 2 bases short and J 1 base short, with 5 bases between. CDR3 DNA: TGTGCCAGCAGTTACGGGGAGAACACTGAAGCTTTCTTT. Translation: CASSYGENTEAFF.

This clone appeared a few times. V is TRBV5-5 and J is TRBJ1-3; no definite D call. This CDR3 comprises 11 residues. V was cut by 0 bases and J by 6 bases, with 1 base left in between. CDR1 SGHKS and CDR2 YYEKEE come from the germline V gene (reference sequence). The CDR3 spells CASSLENTIYF. The CDR3 DNA sequence: TGTGCCAGCAGCTTGGAAAACACCATATATTTT.

The chain links TRBV19 to TRBJ1-2, with 11 nucleotides matching TRBD1. Germline CDR1 reads LNHDA; CDR2 reads SQIVND (reference sequence). Trimming took 7 bases from V and 4 from J; bases not matched to a gene: 5. The CDR3 spans 14 residues. CDR3 residues: CASTGQGAIYGYTF. The CDR3 DNA is TGTGCCAGTACCGGACAGGGGGCAATCTATGGCTACACCTTC.

The chain couples TRBV7-8 to TRBJ2-2; 14 bases agree with TRBD2. Germline values: CDR1 SGHVS, CDR2 FQNEAQ. This CDR3 has 18 residues. J was trimmed by 5 bases and V by 0 bases; bases with no gene match: 5. In nucleotides, the CDR3 is TGTGCCAGCAGCTTAGCTATGGGACTAGCGGGAGTAACCGGGGAGCTGTTTTTT. As protein: CASSLAMGLAGVTGELFF.

The rearrangement links TRBV5-8 to TRBJ1-5; weak D call: TRBD1 (6 bases). V lost 5 bases to trimming and J lost 4 bases, with 19 bases between them. Germline CDR1 and CDR2: SGHTS and YDEGEE. CDR3 length: 16 amino acids. The CDR3 loop is CASSPRGTRVNQPQHF. DNA of the CDR3: TGTGCCAGCAGTCCTAGGGGGACGAGGGTAAATCAGCCCCAGCATTTT.

As DNA, the CDR3 is TGCGCCAGCAGCTTGGAATCCCTCTACGAGCAGTACTTC. Its translation: CASSLESLYEQYF. The rearrangement links TRBV5-1 to TRBJ2-7; the D is unclear. Trimming shortened V by 0 bases and J by 3 bases, and 7 bases separated the two germline ends. This CDR3 has 13 amino acids. CDR1 is SGHRS and CDR2 is YFSETQ in the germline V gene.

This chain connects TRBV9 to TRBJ1-2; D is unresolved. Trimming shortened V by 0 bases and J by 6 bases, and 15 bases separated the two germline ends. CDR1 and CDR2 (germline): SGDLS, YYNGEE. The CDR3 has 15 amino acids. CDR3 nucleotides: TGTGCCAGCAGCGTAGGAATCACGATCGAGGATGGCTACACCTTC. Its translation: CASSVGITIEDGYTF.

The CDR3, as DNA: TGTGCCAGCAAAGAGGGGGGCGGTGGAGCTTTCTTT. Its protein is CASKEGGGGAFF. The chain recombines TRBV27 with TRBJ1-1, with D perhaps matching TRBD1 (6 bases). Trimming left V 7 bases short and J 10 bases short, with 16 bases between. The CDR3 totals 12 residues. From germline, CDR1 is MNHEY and CDR2 SMNVEV (reference sequence).

V usage is TRBV4-1 and J usage is TRBJ2-2; 9 nucleotides line up with TRBD2. CDR1 and CDR2 (germline): MGHRA, YSYEKL. The CDR3 length is 15 residues. The V gene end was trimmed by 0 bases and the J gene end by 6 bases; junction bases not matched to a gene: 2. CDR3 sequence: CASSQDSGSSGELFF. The CDR3 DNA reads as TGCGCCAGCAGCCAAGATAGCGGGAGCTCCGGGGAGCTGTTTTTT.

V and J are TRBV12-3 or TRBV12-4 and TRBJ1-1; D call uncertain. Trimming pared 8 bases from V and 4 bases from J, leaving 14 bases between. This CDR3 region has 13 residues. CDR3 region: CASDRELGTEAFF. CDR3 nucleotide sequence: TGTGCCAGCGATAGGGAGTTGGGCACTGAAGCTTTCTTT.

This rearrangement joins TRBV6-5 to TRBJ2-7; D is tentatively TRBD1 or TRBD2 (5 bases each). This CDR3 contains 15 residues. Trimming removed 7 bases from V and 3 bases from J, with 19 bases in between. Germline V gene sequence: CDR1 MNHEY, CDR2 SVGAGI. The DNA of the CDR3 is TGTGCCAGCATCCCGGGGCAGGACGGAAACTACGAGCAGTACTTC. Translated, it gives CASIPGQDGNYEQYF.